Reported below is one T cell receptor beta chain. Its antigen remains unidentified. This CDR3 region has 11 residues. Germline V gene sequence: CDR1 DFQATT, CDR2 SNEGSKA (reference sequence). The data were obtained in a study of T cells expressing NK-cell markers. The study's findings and limits: Expanded clones of NKG2C+ T cells had an unclear HCMV specificity.

Production of TCR beta cDNA relied on 5'RACE template switching with UMIs. TCRdb reprocessed the 5' RACE reads, keeping one entry per CDR3 protein, no DNA. The listing records roughly 420,000 distinct CDR3 sequences. The chain employs TRBV20-1 and TRBJ1-1. This clonotype originated in a woman aged 18-69 years in good health. Source material: blood T cells: a sorted CD56 or NKG2C T cell subset, CD4+ or CD8+ T cells, or bulk PBMC T cells (not recorded which). CDR3 in amino acids: CRSILNTEAFF.